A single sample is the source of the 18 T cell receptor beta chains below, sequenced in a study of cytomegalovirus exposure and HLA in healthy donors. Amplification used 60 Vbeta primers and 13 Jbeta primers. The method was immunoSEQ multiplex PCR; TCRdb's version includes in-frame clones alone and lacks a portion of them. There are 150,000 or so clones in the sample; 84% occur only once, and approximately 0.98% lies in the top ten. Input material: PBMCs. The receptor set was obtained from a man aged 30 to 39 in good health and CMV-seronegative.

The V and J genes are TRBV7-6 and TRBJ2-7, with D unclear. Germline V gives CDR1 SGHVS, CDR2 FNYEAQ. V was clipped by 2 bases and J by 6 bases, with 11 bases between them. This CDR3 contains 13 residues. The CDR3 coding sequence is TGTGCCAGCAGCTTATCAAAACTTGGCGAGCAGTACTTC. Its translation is CASSLSKLGEQYF. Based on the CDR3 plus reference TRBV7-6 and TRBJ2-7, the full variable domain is GAGVSQSPRYKVTKRGQDVALRCDPISGHVSLYWYRQALGQGPEFLTYFNYEAQQDKSGLPNDRFSAERPEGSISTLTIQRTEQRDSAMYRCASSLSKLGEQYFGPGTRLTVT.

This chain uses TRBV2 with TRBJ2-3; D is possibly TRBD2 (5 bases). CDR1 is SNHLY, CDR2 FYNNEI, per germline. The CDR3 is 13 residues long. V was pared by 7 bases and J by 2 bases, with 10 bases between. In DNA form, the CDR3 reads TGTGCCAGCAACCACGGGGACACAGATACGCAGTATTTT. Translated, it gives CASNHGDTDTQYF.

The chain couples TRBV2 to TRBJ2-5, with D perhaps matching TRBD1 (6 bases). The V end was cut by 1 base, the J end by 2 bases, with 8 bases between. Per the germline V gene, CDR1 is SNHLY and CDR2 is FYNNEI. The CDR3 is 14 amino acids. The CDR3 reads CASSEGRGQETQYF. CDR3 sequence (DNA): TGTGCCAGCAGTGAAGGAAGGGGGCAAGAGACCCAGTACTTC. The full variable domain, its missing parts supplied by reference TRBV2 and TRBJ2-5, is EPEVTQTPSHQVTQMGQEVILRCVPISNHLYFYWYRQILGQKVEFLVSFYNNEISEKSEIFDDQFSVERPDGSNFTLKIRSTKLEDSAMYFCASSEGRGQETQYFGPGTRLLVL.

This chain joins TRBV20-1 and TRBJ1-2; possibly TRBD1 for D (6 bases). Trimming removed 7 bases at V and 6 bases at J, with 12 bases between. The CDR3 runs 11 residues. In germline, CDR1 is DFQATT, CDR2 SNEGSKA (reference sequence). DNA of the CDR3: TGCAGTGTTCGCAGGGGTAATGGCTACACCTTC. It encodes CSVRRGNGYTF.

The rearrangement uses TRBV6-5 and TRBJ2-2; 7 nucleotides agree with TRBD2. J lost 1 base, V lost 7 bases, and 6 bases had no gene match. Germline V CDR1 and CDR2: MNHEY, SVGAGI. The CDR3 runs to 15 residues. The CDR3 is CASTRRGENTGELFF. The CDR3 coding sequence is TGTGCCAGCACCCGACGGGGGGAGAACACCGGGGAGCTGTTTTTT.

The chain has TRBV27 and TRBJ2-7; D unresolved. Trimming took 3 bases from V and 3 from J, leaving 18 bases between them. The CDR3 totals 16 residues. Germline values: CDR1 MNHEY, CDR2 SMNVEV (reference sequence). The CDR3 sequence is CASSLANTIRNYEQYF. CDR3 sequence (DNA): TGTGCCAGCAGTTTGGCCAACACGATACGAAACTACGAGCAGTACTTC.

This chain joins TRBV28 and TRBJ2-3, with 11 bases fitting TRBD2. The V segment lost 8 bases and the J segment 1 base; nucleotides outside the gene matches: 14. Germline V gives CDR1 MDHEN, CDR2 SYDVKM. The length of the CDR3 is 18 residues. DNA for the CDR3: TGTGCCAGCCATTCCCCTAGCGGGGGGTTTTCGGGCACAGATACGCAGTATTTT. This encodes CASHSPSGGFSGTDTQYF. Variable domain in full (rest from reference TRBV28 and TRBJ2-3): DVKVTQSSRYLVKRTGEKVFLECVQDMDHENMFWYRQDPGLGLRLIYFSYDVKMKEKGDIPEGYSVSREKKERFSLILESASTNQTSMYLCASHSPSGGFSGTDTQYFGPGTRLTVL.

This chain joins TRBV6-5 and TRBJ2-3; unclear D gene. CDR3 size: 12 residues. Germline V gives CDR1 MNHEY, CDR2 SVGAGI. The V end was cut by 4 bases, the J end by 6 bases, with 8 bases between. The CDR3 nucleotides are TGTGCCAGCAGTTCCCACAAGGATACGCAGTATTTT. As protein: CASSSHKDTQYF.

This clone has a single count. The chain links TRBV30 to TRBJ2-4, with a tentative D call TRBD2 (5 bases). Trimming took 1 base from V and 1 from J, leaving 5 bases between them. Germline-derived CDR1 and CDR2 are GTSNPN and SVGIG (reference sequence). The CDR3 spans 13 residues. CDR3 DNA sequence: TGTGCCTGGAGTGGAGGGGCCAAAAACATTCAGTACTTC. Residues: CAWSGGAKNIQYF.

The CDR3 region has the DNA TGTGCCAGCAGCTTACAGGGGCGGTTTGGTAACACCGGGGAGCTGTTTTTT. It yields the protein CASSLQGRFGNTGELFF. The chain combines TRBV7-6 with TRBJ2-2; the D gene is possibly TRBD1 (6 bases). V lost 2 bases and J lost 2, with 15 bases in between. Germline CDR1 reads SGHVS; CDR2 reads FNYEAQ. There are 17 residues in the CDR3.

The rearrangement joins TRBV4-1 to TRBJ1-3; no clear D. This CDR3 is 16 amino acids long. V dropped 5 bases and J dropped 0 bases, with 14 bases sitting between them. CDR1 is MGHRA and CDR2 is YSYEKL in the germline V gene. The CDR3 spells CASSEASGLSGNTIYF. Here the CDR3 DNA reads TGCGCCAGCAGCGAGGCGAGTGGTCTCTCTGGAAACACCATATATTTT.

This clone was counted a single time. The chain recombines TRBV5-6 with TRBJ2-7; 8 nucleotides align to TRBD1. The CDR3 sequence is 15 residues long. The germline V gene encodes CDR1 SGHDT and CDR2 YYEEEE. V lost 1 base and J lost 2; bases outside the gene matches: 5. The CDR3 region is CASSLPDRATYEQYF. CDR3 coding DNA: TGTGCCAGCAGCTTGCCGGACAGGGCGACCTACGAGCAGTACTTC.

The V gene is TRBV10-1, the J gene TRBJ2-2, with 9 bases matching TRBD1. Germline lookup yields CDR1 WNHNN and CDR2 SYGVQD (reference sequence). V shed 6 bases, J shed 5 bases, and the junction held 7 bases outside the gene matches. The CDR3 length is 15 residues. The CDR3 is CASSLLGQGTGELFF. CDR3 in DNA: TGCGCCAGCAGCCTACTGGGACAGGGAACCGGGGAGCTGTTTTTT.

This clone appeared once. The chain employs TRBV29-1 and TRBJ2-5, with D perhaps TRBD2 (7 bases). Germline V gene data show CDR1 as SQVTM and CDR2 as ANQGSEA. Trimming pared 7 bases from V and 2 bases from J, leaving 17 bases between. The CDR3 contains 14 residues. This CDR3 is CSARGGASQETQYF. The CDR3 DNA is TGCAGCGCCAGGGGAGGGGCAAGTCAAGAGACCCAGTACTTC.

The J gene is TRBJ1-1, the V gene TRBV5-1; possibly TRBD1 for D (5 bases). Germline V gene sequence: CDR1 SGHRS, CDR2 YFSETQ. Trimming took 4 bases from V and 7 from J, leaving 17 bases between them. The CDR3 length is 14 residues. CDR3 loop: CASSTGGDGLEAFF. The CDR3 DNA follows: TGCGCCAGCAGCACGGGCGGGGACGGCCTTGAAGCTTTCTTT. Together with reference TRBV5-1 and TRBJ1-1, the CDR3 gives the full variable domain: KAGVTQTPRYLIKTRGQQVTLSCSPISGHRSVSWYQQTPGQGLQFLFEYFSETQRNKGNFPGRFSGRQFSNSRSEMNVSTLELGDSALYLCASSTGGDGLEAFFGQGTRLTVV.

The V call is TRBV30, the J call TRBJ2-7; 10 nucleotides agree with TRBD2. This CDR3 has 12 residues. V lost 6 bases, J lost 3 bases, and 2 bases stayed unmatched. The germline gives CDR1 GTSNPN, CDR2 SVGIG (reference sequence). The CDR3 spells CACLAGVYEQYF. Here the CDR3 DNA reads TGTGCCTGTCTAGCGGGAGTCTACGAGCAGTACTTC.

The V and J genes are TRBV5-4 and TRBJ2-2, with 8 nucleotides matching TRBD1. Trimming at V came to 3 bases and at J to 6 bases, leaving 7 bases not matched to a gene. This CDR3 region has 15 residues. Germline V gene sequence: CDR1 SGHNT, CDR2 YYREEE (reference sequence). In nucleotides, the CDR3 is TGTGCCAGCAGCTCGTATAACAGGGGGTCCGGGGAGCTGTTTTTT. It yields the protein CASSSYNRGSGELFF.

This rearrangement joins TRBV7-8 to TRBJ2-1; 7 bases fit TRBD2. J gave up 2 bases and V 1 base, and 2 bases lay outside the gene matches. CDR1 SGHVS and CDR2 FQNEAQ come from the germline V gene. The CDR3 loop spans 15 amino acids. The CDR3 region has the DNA TGTGCCAGCAGCTTAGGCGGGGGTCCCTACAATGAGCAGTTCTTC. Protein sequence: CASSLGGGPYNEQFF.